This T cell receptor beta chain was documented in a study of cytomegalovirus exposure and HLA in healthy donors. Notes on this clone: Its antigen is still unknown.

The assay was immunoSEQ multiplex PCR, and TCRdb's table has in-frame clones only and misses some. Of around 400,000 clones listed, 86% are singletons. Study results and caveats: Rarity characterized most TCR sequences, yet some public TCRs appeared in many donors. The study flagged some 180 TCR beta chains as cytomegalovirus-associated. Cytomegalovirus status was reportedly diagnosed by the classifier with high specificity and sensitivity.

The donors were members of the approximately 130-subject validation cohort (separate from the approximately 670-subject first cohort). V was clipped by 5 bases and J by 3 bases; unmatched bases: 6. This CDR3 is built from 14 residues. In germline, CDR1 is SQVTM, CDR2 ANQGSEA. The clonotype comes from a woman between 18 and 30 years old in good health and CMV-seronegative. The genes are TRBV29-1 and TRBJ2-2, with 7 bases lining up with TRBD1. The sample consisted of PBMCs. The CDR3 DNA sequence: TGCAGCGTTCTAAGACAGGGTTACACCGGGGAGCTGTTTTTT. Its protein product is CSVLRQGYTGELFF.